This record covers a single TCR beta chain. This sample is part of a study of blood T cell repertoires in COVID-19. Across the whole study: The origin of the acute and convalescent COVID-19 samples was the United States, Italy and Spain. Sample material is recorded as cDNA or gDNA derived from T cells, B-cell-depleted T cells, or PBMCs.

Per the study methods: How many nucleated cells were present was estimated from reference gene primer amplification. Profiled with immunoSEQ multiplex PCR; TCRdb holds only in-frame clones, not every one. V, J and clone size reflect that table, while D and trimming were determined from the DNA. The sample consists of more than 55,000 clones, approximately 90% of them appearing once. Per the germline V gene, CDR1 is SGHNT and CDR2 is YYREEE (reference sequence). J lost 5 bases, V lost 4 bases, and 13 bases had no gene match. There are 16 residues in the CDR3. The sequence derives from a human donor with active COVID-19. The donor label of this sample is uncertain. Sequenced input: peripheral blood. The chain is built from TRBV5-4 and TRBJ1-2; 8 bases are a match to TRBD1. The chain's CDR3 is CASSPSPGQGPYGYTF. The DNA of the CDR3 is TGTGCCAGCAGCCCCTCCCCCGGACAGGGCCCTTATGGCTACACCTTC.